The rows below give T cell receptor beta chains drawn from one sample of a study of technical replicates of blood from a handful of donors. Clones were sequenced by immunoSEQ multiplex PCR, and TCRdb holds only the in-frame ones, with some missing. The sample consists of around 80,000 clones, about 94% of them appearing once. Sequencing input: T cells isolated from PBMCs. The receptor set was obtained from a human donor in good health. Both conserved end residues are trimmed from each CDR3. The D gene is left open where the match is weak.

D gene	V gene	J gene	CDR3 protein
TRBD1	TRBV5-1	TRBJ2-2	ASSLEALDRATGELF
TRBD1	TRBV5-6	TRBJ2-7	ASSYGQGRRDEQY
TRBD1	TRBV28	TRBJ2-3	ASSPLDRDEGTQY
.	TRBV15	TRBJ2-3	ATSRAYTDTQY
.	TRBV5-4	TRBJ2-7	ASSLGGDSSYEQY
TRBD1	TRBV10-3	TRBJ2-7	AISDPRDRGYEQY
TRBD2	TRBV5-4	TRBJ2-1	ASSSGTSGSNEQF
TRBD1	TRBV30	TRBJ2-1	AWSKDRGNNEQF
.	TRBV10-2	TRBJ2-1	ASSESGTHNEQF
TRBD1	TRBV5-4	TRBJ2-7	ASAEGQADNEQY
.	TRBV19	TRBJ1-2	ASSKTTNYGYT
TRBD2	TRBV11-2	TRBJ2-5	ASSLAELAGGQETQY
.	TRBV4-1	TRBJ2-7	ASSQPGKERY
.	TRBV19	TRBJ2-5	ASSIGPRGETQY
.	TRBV13	TRBJ2-7	ASSLDSGREVYEQY
.	TRBV7-2	TRBJ1-2	ASSLVGDGYT
.	TRBV5-4	TRBJ2-2	ASSLVTRTNTGELF